The 17 T cell receptor beta chains presented below share a single source sample, sequenced in a study of OX40 agonist ivuxolimab in advanced cancers. Profiling relied on immunoSEQ multiplex PCR, and the TCRdb table lists in-frame clones only, not all of them. The table has nearly 65,000 clones, approximately 90% seen once. Sample: CD4+ or CD8+ T cells sorted from blood, taken in a trial of the OX40 agonist ivuxolimab. The receptors derive from an adult with an advanced solid tumor such as melanoma, head and neck, liver or kidney cancer.

The rearrangement uses TRBV4-3 and TRBJ1-3, with no clear D. This CDR3 spans 15 amino acids. Germline V gene data show CDR1 as LGHNA and CDR2 as YSLEER. Trimming took off 0 bases at V and 4 bases at J, with 10 bases between the two ends. For the CDR3, the DNA is TGCGCCAGCAGCCAAGACTCGGAGGGAGGAAACACCATATATTTT. It is translated as CASSQDSEGGNTIYF.

The V and J genes are TRBV5-4 and TRBJ2-7; 9 bases fit TRBD1. Looked up from germline, CDR1 is SGHNT and CDR2 is YYREEE (reference sequence). CDR3 size: 15 residues. The trim removed 3 bases at V and 3 bases at J, leaving 7 bases unmatched. In nucleotides, the CDR3 is TGTGCCAGCAGCTCACAGGGGGCGTTTTTCTACGAGCAGTACTTC. It codes for CASSSQGAFFYEQYF.

V is TRBV6-1 and J is TRBJ2-6; possible D gene TRBD1, 5 bases. With 7 bases removed from V and 0 bases from J, the gap between germline ends came to 10 bases. Per the germline V gene, CDR1 is MNHNS and CDR2 is SASEGT. The CDR3 sequence is 15 residues long. The CDR3 reads CASIPRDSGANVLTF. The CDR3 nucleotides read TGTGCCAGCATACCCAGGGACTCTGGGGCCAACGTCCTGACTTTC.

The chain combines TRBV7-8 with TRBJ2-3; no firm D call. The CDR3 has 13 amino acids. Trimming pared 2 bases from V and 4 bases from J, leaving 7 bases between. Germline CDR1 is SGHVS and CDR2 is FQNEAQ. The CDR3 spells CASSLPSSDTQYF. DNA of the CDR3: TGTGCCAGCAGCTTACCCAGCTCAGATACGCAGTATTTT. Based on the CDR3 plus reference TRBV7-8 and TRBJ2-3, the full variable domain is GAGVSQSPRYKVAKRGQDVALRCDPISGHVSLFWYQQALGQGPEFLTYFQNEAQLDKSGLPSDRFFAERPEGSVSTLKIQRTQQEDSAVYLCASSLPSSDTQYFGPGTRLTVL.

This rearrangement joins TRBV7-2 to TRBJ2-3, with D hard to call. The CDR3 is 15 residues long. V was pared by 4 bases and J by 2 bases, with 13 bases between. Germline V gives CDR1 SGHTA, CDR2 FQGNSA. In nucleotides, the CDR3 is TGTGCCAGCAGCTCCCACTCAGCACTCACAGATACGCAGTATTTT. Protein product: CASSSHSALTDTQYF.

This clone was counted once. The chain has TRBV7-6 and TRBJ2-5; D might be TRBD1 (6 bases). The CDR3 covers 15 residues. Trimming pared 2 bases from V and 5 bases from J, leaving 15 bases between. Germline lookup yields CDR1 SGHVS and CDR2 FNYEAQ. CDR3 sequence (DNA): TGTGCCAGCAGCTTATCGCAGGGGCTGGGGGAGACCCAGTACTTC. Translating it yields CASSLSQGLGETQYF.

This clone was counted a single time. The chain has TRBV19 and TRBJ1-3; possible D gene TRBD1, 5 bases. Germline loops: CDR1 LNHDA, CDR2 SQIVND (reference sequence). The CDR3 length is 17 residues. Between the trimmed V and J ends, which lost 5 bases and 6 bases, there was a span of 23 bases. The CDR3 DNA follows: TGTGCCAGTAGTGGTACCGGGGCGGGTGTCTTGGAAAACACCATATATTTT. Its translation is CASSGTGAGVLENTIYF.

This chain links TRBV5-1 with TRBJ2-1; perhaps TRBD2 as D (5 bases). CDR1 and CDR2 (germline): SGHRS, YFSETQ. V lost 4 bases to trimming and J lost 0 bases, with 20 bases between them. The CDR3 consists of 18 residues. CDR3 residues: CASSPGGLEAYSYNEQFF. The CDR3 DNA reads as TGCGCCAGCAGCCCCGGCGGGCTAGAAGCCTACTCCTACAATGAGCAGTTCTTC.

This chain connects TRBV27 to TRBJ1-2; 9 bases line up with TRBD1. Germline V lookup: CDR1 MNHEY, CDR2 SMNVEV (reference sequence). The CDR3 totals 15 residues. Trimming cost V 2 bases and J 6 bases; bases outside gene matches: 7. As DNA, the CDR3 is TGTGCCAGCAGTTTAAGTGGTGGACAGGGGCATGGCTACACCTTC. Residues: CASSLSGGQGHGYTF.

The V gene is TRBV11-2, the J gene TRBJ1-2; TRBD1 is a possible D gene (5 bases). Between the trimmed V and J ends, which lost 5 bases and 8 bases, there was a span of 18 bases. Germline V CDR1 and CDR2: SGHAT, FQNNGV. This CDR3 has 14 residues. The chain's CDR3 is CASSPSAGEVGYTF. CDR3 DNA: TGTGCCAGCAGCCCCTCGGCGGGGGAAGTCGGCTACACCTTC. Full variable domain (remainder filled in from reference TRBV11-2 and TRBJ1-2): EAGVAQSPRYKIIEKRQSVAFWCNPISGHATLYWYQQILGQGPKLLIQFQNNGVVDDSQLPKDRFSAERLKGVDSTLKIQPAKLEDSAVYLCASSPSAGEVGYTFGSGTRLTVV.

This clone has only one observation. V gene TRBV28 combines with J gene TRBJ2-7; perhaps TRBD2 as D (6 bases). CDR1 and CDR2 from the germline V gene are MDHEN and SYDVKM. The CDR3 runs to 14 residues. The V gene lost 8 bases and the J gene lost 0 bases, with 14 bases spanning the gap. In DNA, the CDR3 is TGTGCCAGCCGCGGGACGGAGTACTCCTACGAGCAGTACGTC. Encoded protein: CASRGTEYSYEQYV.

CDR3 sequence (DNA): TGTGCCAGCAGCCAAGACCATAGGGCTATGGAAGCTTTCTTT. Protein sequence: CASSQDHRAMEAFF. V and J are TRBV7-3 and TRBJ1-1; D unresolved. CDR3 length: 14 amino acids. CDR1 and CDR2 from the germline V gene are SGHTA and FQGTGA. The V and J ends lost 5 bases and 8 bases respectively, with 18 bases between them. The whole variable domain, filled in from reference TRBV7-3 and TRBJ1-1, reads GAGVSQTPSNKVTEKGKYVELRCDPISGHTALYWYRQSLGQGPEFLIYFQGTGAADDSGLPNDRFFAVRPEGSVSTLKIQRTERGDSAVYLCASSQDHRAMEAFFGQGTRLTVV.

The V gene is TRBV28, the J gene TRBJ1-1; D unclear. There are 14 residues in the CDR3. Trimming took 1 base from V and 1 from J, leaving 7 bases between them. In germline, CDR1 is MDHEN, CDR2 SYDVKM. For the CDR3, the DNA is TGTGCCAGCAGTTTATCTCGGGGGAACACTGAAGCTTTCTTT. It specifies CASSLSRGNTEAFF.

The chain has TRBV6-5 and TRBJ2-1, with 12 positions matching TRBD2. V lost 4 bases and J lost 9; bases outside the gene matches: 7. The CDR3 length is 15 residues. Germline CDR1 MNHEY, CDR2 SVGAGI. The CDR3 region has the DNA TGTGCCAGCAGTTTTCGACTAGCGGGAGTTCGTGAGCAGTTCTTC. Translating gives CASSFRLAGVREQFF.

This sequence joins TRBV27 and TRBJ1-5; tentative D call: TRBD1 (6 bases). The CDR3 is 14 amino acids. Germline V CDR1 and CDR2: MNHEY, SMNVEV (reference sequence). With 9 bases removed from V and 6 bases from J, the gap between germline ends came to 18 bases. The CDR3 region is CASSWAGGGQPQHF. For the CDR3, the DNA is TGTGCCAGTTCCTGGGCTGGGGGCGGTCAGCCCCAGCATTTT.

Comment on this clone: Within the sample, other DNA sequences also encode this same CDR3. This sequence joins TRBV9 and TRBJ2-2; no clear D. This CDR3 spans 13 amino acids. V lost 0 bases and J 5 bases, leaving 5 bases between the germline ends. CDR1 is SGDLS, CDR2 YYNGEE, per germline. The CDR3, as DNA: TGTGCCAGCAGCGTAGGCGGTACCGGGGAGCTGTTTTTT. Translation: CASSVGGTGELFF.

V usage is TRBV4-1 and J usage is TRBJ2-5; TRBD2 aligns across 7 bases. V lost 0 bases and J lost 3; bases outside the gene matches: 10. The germline CDR1 and CDR2 sequences are MGHRA and YSYEKL. The CDR3 is 17 residues long. CDR3 sequence (DNA): TGCGCCAGCAGCCAAGAATCGGCCGGGACTACTGAAGAGACCCAGTACTTC. This encodes CASSQESAGTTEETQYF.